A single sample is the source of the 2 T cell receptor beta chains below, sequenced in a study of cytotoxic CD8 clonotypes in ibrutinib-treated CLL. Libraries were prepared by immunoSEQ multiplex PCR; TCRdb keeps only in-frame clonotypes and omits some of them. Among tens of thousands of clones listed, 70% to 90% were seen once. Sequencing used PBMCs, obtained after 24 months of ibrutinib treatment. These TCRs come from a human donor with chronic lymphocytic leukemia.

CDR3 DNA: TGCAGCGTTGAGGGAGGGGAGGACTATGGCTACACCTTC. It codes for CSVEGGEDYGYTF. The V gene is TRBV29-1, the J gene TRBJ1-2, with D maybe TRBD1 (5 bases). Looked up from germline, CDR1 is SQVTM and CDR2 is ANQGSEA. The CDR3 extends over 13 amino acids. Trimming shortened V by 3 bases and J by 3 bases, and 11 bases separated the two germline ends.

The J gene is TRBJ2-1, the V gene TRBV28, with TRBD2 matching 9 bases. CDR1 MDHEN and CDR2 SYDVKM come from the germline V gene. CDR3 length: 17 residues. J was trimmed by 1 base and V by 4 bases; bases with no gene match: 8. CDR3 coding DNA: TGTGCCAGCAGTTCACCCCTAGCGGGACGATCCTACAATGAGCAGTTCTTC. Amino acid sequence: CASSSPLAGRSYNEQFF. Full variable domain (missing parts from reference TRBV28 and TRBJ2-1): DVKVTQSSRYLVKRTGEKVFLECVQDMDHENMFWYRQDPGLGLRLIYFSYDVKMKEKGDIPEGYSVSREKKERFSLILESASTNQTSMYLCASSSPLAGRSYNEQFFGPGTRLTVL.